The clone carrying this T cell receptor (beta chain) showed up just a few times. Its antigen is still unknown. This CDR3 spans 18 amino acids. CDR1 is SGHVS, CDR2 FNYEAQ, per germline. After removal of 4 bases from V and 5 bases from J, the junction contained 14 bases not matched to a gene. These data come from a study of T cells after yellow fever vaccination. Study-level background: When fractions had low cell numbers, they were prepared with SMART-Seq v4 Ultra Low Input. Study observations and caveats: Although the secondary response was weaker, it peaked faster, at day 5 versus 15. Booster sampling recovered most clones from primary vaccination (roughly 97% CD4, 88% CD8).

5'RACE template switching produced TCR cDNA carrying a universal primer site and UMIs. Each CDR3 protein gets one entry after TCRdb re-called the 5' RACE reads with MiXCR. The top ten clones hold 3.2% of a sample with hundreds of thousands of distinct CDR3 sequences, approximately 12% of them seen once. The sequencing used CD4+ T cells sorted from PBMCs, collected 15 days after the yellow fever booster vaccination. This TCR was sampled from a man aged 18 to 30 who received the YFV17D yellow fever vaccine. The chain employs TRBV7-6 and TRBJ2-1; the match to TRBD2 covers 10 bases. The CDR3 DNA reads as TGTGCCAGCAGCTCGGGGAGCCCTAGCGGGGGCCGCAACAATGAGCAGTTCTTC. It is translated as CASSSGSPSGGRNNEQFF.